This T cell receptor (beta chain) was sequenced for a study of T cell responses to AZD1222 COVID-19 vaccine. The CDR3 is made up of 18 amino acids. Remarks on this clone: Its matching antigen is unknown.

The method was immunoSEQ multiplex PCR; TCRdb's version includes in-frame clones alone and lacks a portion of them. Of some 96,000 clones in the sample, around 87% were seen once. Study results and caveats: Elevations in Spike-specific TCR breadth and depth followed administration of two AZD1222 doses. Nearly half of the spike-specific TCRs reportedly recognize variant regions that carry no mutations.

The chain uses TRBV21-1 and TRBJ2-1; the DNA was not compared with TRBD2, the D call given in the table. TRBV21-1 is described as a pseudogene. The sequence was collected from an adult in good health. Specimen: peripheral blood, collected on day 0 of AZD1222 vaccination. The CDR3 sequence: CASSKAGASSGSYNEQFF. Written as DNA, the CDR3 is TGTGCCAGCAGCAAAGCAGGGGCCTCAAGCGGGAGCTACAATGAGCAGTTCTTC.